The next 27 T cell receptor beta chains were all read from a single sample in a study of cytomegalovirus exposure and HLA in healthy donors. Amplification used 60 Vbeta primers and 13 Jbeta primers. Only in-frame clones appear in the TCRdb table, and some are missing; sequencing was by immunoSEQ multiplex PCR. The top ten clones hold approximately 1.4% of a sample with fewer than 200,000 clones, about 80% of them seen once. The sequenced material came from PBMCs. Source of these receptors: a girl aged 10-17 years in good health and CMV-seropositive.

V gene TRBV28 combines with J gene TRBJ2-3; D is undetermined. This CDR3 spans 12 amino acids. Germline values: CDR1 MDHEN, CDR2 SYDVKM. The V gene lost 7 bases and the J gene lost 6 bases, with 11 bases spanning the gap. CDR3 sequence: CASNPAGDTQYF. The CDR3, as DNA: TGTGCCAGCAACCCGGCCGGGGATACGCAGTATTTT.

The chain has TRBV5-1 and TRBJ1-4; D ambiguous. Germline V gene data show CDR1 as SGHRS and CDR2 as YFSETQ. V lost 2 bases and J 5 bases, leaving 13 bases between the germline ends. This CDR3 comprises 15 residues. The CDR3 loop is CASSFFIDKNEKLFF. As DNA, the CDR3 is TGCGCCAGCAGCTTCTTTATCGACAAGAATGAAAAACTGTTTTTT. Full variable domain (outside the CDR3, taken from reference TRBV5-1 and TRBJ1-4): KAGVTQTPRYLIKTRGQQVTLSCSPISGHRSVSWYQQTPGQGLQFLFEYFSETQRNKGNFPGRFSGRQFSNSRSEMNVSTLELGDSALYLCASSFFIDKNEKLFFGSGTQLSVL.

This chain joins TRBV7-8 and TRBJ1-2; the D is unclear. Germline V lookup: CDR1 SGHVS, CDR2 FQNEAQ. V was shortened by 5 bases and J by 4 bases, with 17 bases between the two germline ends. This CDR3 is built from 15 residues. The CDR3 bases are TGTGCCAGCAGCCCGAACACCCCCAGCGGCTATGGCTACACCTTC. It specifies CASSPNTPSGYGYTF.

The chain employs TRBV19 and TRBJ2-5, with 10 bases identical to TRBD1. After removal of 5 bases from V and 3 bases from J, the junction contained 9 bases not matched to a gene. Germline CDR1 and CDR2: LNHDA and SQIVND (reference sequence). The CDR3 sequence is 16 residues long. The chain's CDR3 is CASSAPPGTGEETQYF. The CDR3 DNA reads as TGTGCCAGTAGTGCCCCCCCCGGGACAGGGGAAGAGACCCAGTACTTC.

The rearrangement links TRBV5-8 to TRBJ1-1, with D possibly TRBD1 on 6 matching bases. This CDR3 spans 14 amino acids. The ends were cut back, 6 bases at V and 7 bases at J, with 19 bases in the middle. Germline CDR1 and CDR2: SGHTS and YDEGEE. Written as DNA, the CDR3 is TGTGCCAGCACCCGGGCCGGGACATTTGGTGAAGCTTTCTTT. It codes for CASTRAGTFGEAFF.

This chain joins TRBV5-1 and TRBJ2-1; 9 nucleotides match TRBD1. The CDR3 covers 15 residues. Per the germline V gene, CDR1 is SGHRS and CDR2 is YFSETQ. J gave up 9 bases and V 2 bases, and 9 bases lay outside the gene matches. The CDR3 DNA reads TGCGCCAGCAGCTTAGGGACAGGGAGGAGGGGTGAGCAGTTCTTC. Encoded protein: CASSLGTGRRGEQFF. Combining the CDR3 with reference TRBV5-1 and TRBJ2-1 gives the whole variable domain KAGVTQTPRYLIKTRGQQVTLSCSPISGHRSVSWYQQTPGQGLQFLFEYFSETQRNKGNFPGRFSGRQFSNSRSEMNVSTLELGDSALYLCASSLGTGRRGEQFFGPGTRLTVL.

The chain uses TRBV9 and TRBJ2-1, with a weak D call TRBD2 (5 bases). V dropped 4 bases and J dropped 9 bases, with 11 bases sitting between them. The CDR3 is made up of 12 amino acids. CDR1 and CDR2 (germline): SGDLS, YYNGEE. As DNA, the CDR3 is TGTGCCAGCAGCCAGGCGGGCGGTGAGCAGTTCTTC. This gives the protein CASSQAGGEQFF.

CDR3 loop: CASGTPDRVPWGTEAFF. CDR3 coding DNA: TGTGCTAGTGGGACCCCGGACAGAGTGCCTTGGGGCACTGAAGCTTTCTTT. The J gene is TRBJ1-1, the V gene TRBV12-5; maybe TRBD1 (6 bases). CDR3 length: 17 amino acids. Trimming pared 6 bases from V and 4 bases from J, leaving 24 bases between. Germline-derived CDR1 and CDR2 are LGHNT and FRNRAP.

The V and J genes are TRBV7-9 and TRBJ2-7; 9 nucleotides match TRBD1. Looked up from germline, CDR1 is SEHNR and CDR2 is FQNEAQ (reference sequence). CDR3 length: 15 amino acids. Unmatched junction bases numbered 7, after V lost 5 bases and J lost 2 bases. The CDR3 DNA sequence: TGTGCCAGCAGCACCACAGGGGGCGCGCCCTACGAGCAGTACTTC. This encodes CASSTTGGAPYEQYF.

This clone was detected only a few times. This rearrangement joins TRBV4-1 to TRBJ2-3, with 8 bases identical to TRBD1. This CDR3 contains 15 residues. J lost 6 bases, V lost 5 bases, and 10 bases had no gene match. In germline, CDR1 is MGHRA, CDR2 YSYEKL. The CDR3 DNA is TGCGCCAGCAGCGCCATTCCAGGGGGCTCGGATACGCAGTATTTT. This sequence encodes CASSAIPGGSDTQYF.

The chain combines TRBV29-1 with TRBJ2-2, with TRBD2 matching 9 bases. The CDR3 runs 14 residues. Germline V gives CDR1 SQVTM, CDR2 ANQGSEA. With V trimmed by 4 bases and J by 6 bases, 6 bases remained unmatched. CDR3 nucleotides: TGCAGCGTTGTATCAGCGGGGGGCCCCGGGGAGCTGTTTTTT. Encoded protein: CSVVSAGGPGELFF.

The table lists this clone with a few counts. The chain recombines TRBV5-1 with TRBJ2-3; 9 bases are a match to TRBD2. Germline CDR1 and CDR2: SGHRS and YFSETQ. The ends lost 0 bases at V and 4 bases at J; junction bases unmatched: 9. The CDR3 consists of 17 residues. The CDR3: CASSLELAGVGADTQYF. As DNA, the CDR3 is TGCGCCAGCAGCTTGGAGTTAGCGGGAGTAGGCGCAGATACGCAGTATTTT.

V and J are TRBV18 and TRBJ2-3, with 8 bases identical to TRBD1. The CDR3 has 19 residues. V lost 6 bases, J lost 4 bases, and 21 bases stayed unmatched. The germline V gene encodes CDR1 KGHSH and CDR2 LQKENI. CDR3 protein: CASSRAGGSGQGGADTQYF. CDR3 DNA: TGTGCCAGCTCCCGGGCCGGGGGCAGCGGACAGGGCGGCGCAGATACGCAGTATTTT. The complete variable domain, with remaining parts taken from reference TRBV18 and TRBJ2-3, reads NAGVMQNPRHLVRRRGQEARLRCSPMKGHSHVYWYRQLPEEGLKFMVYLQKENIIDESGMPKERFSAEFPKEGPSILRIQQVVRGDSAAYFCASSRAGGSGQGGADTQYFGPGTRLTVL.

The rearrangement links TRBV27 to TRBJ1-5, with 9 bases that match TRBD1. Germline CDR1 is MNHEY and CDR2 is SMNVEV (reference sequence). Germline trimming cut 6 bases from V and 0 bases from J; bases unmatched to any gene: 12. The CDR3 is 18 residues long. CDR3 sequence reads: CASSFLGTGTYSNQPQHF. The CDR3 nucleotides are TGTGCCAGCAGCTTTCTTGGGACAGGGACTTATAGCAATCAGCCCCAGCATTTT.

The gene calls are TRBV4-3 and TRBJ2-7; 7 bases map to TRBD1. J gave up 2 bases and V 0 bases, and 4 bases lay outside the gene matches. Germline values: CDR1 LGHNA, CDR2 YSLEER. The CDR3 length is 15 residues. DNA for the CDR3: TGCGCCAGCAGCCAAGACAGGGACAGCCCCTACGAGCAGTACTTC. This translates into CASSQDRDSPYEQYF.

The chain carries TRBV28 and TRBJ1-1, with a possible D match to TRBD1 (5 bases). Trimming took 1 base from V and 1 from J, leaving 10 bases between them. Germline assignment: CDR1 MDHEN and CDR2 SYDVKM. The CDR3 runs 15 residues. CDR3 in DNA: TGTGCCAGCAGTTTATCCGGGGGAGGGAACACTGAAGCTTTCTTT. Translated: CASSLSGGGNTEAFF.

The J gene is TRBJ1-5, the V gene TRBV18; 9 bases fit TRBD1. Trimming took 0 bases from V and 4 from J; bases not matched to a gene: 4. CDR3 size: 16 residues. From germline, CDR1 is KGHSH and CDR2 LQKENI. The CDR3 protein is CASSPPGGQGNQPQHF. The DNA of the CDR3 is TGTGCCAGCTCACCACCTGGGGGACAGGGAAATCAGCCCCAGCATTTT.

V and J are TRBV7-2 and TRBJ1-1; D gene uncertain. Trimming left V 1 base short and J 5 bases short, with 5 bases between. Germline CDR1 and CDR2: SGHTA and FQGNSA. The CDR3 totals 12 residues. The CDR3 protein is CASSLDRTEAFF. The CDR3 nucleotides are TGTGCCAGCAGCTTAGACCGGACTGAAGCTTTCTTT.

The chain couples TRBV28 to TRBJ1-4, with 8 positions matching TRBD1. V trimming: 4 bases; J trimming: 11 bases; junction bases outside the gene matches: 9. The germline CDR1 and CDR2 sequences are MDHEN and SYDVKM. The CDR3 length is 14 residues. CDR3 sequence (DNA): TGTGCCAGCAGTTCTCAGGGGGCTCGATGGAAACTGTTTTTT. Translation gives CASSSQGARWKLFF.

This chain joins TRBV13 and TRBJ2-2; a possible D gene is TRBD2 (7 bases). Germline values: CDR1 PRHDT, CDR2 FYEKMQ (reference sequence). Trimming pared 5 bases from V and 6 bases from J, leaving 16 bases between. This CDR3 has 15 residues. The CDR3 sequence: CASSVWGGPAGELFF. For the CDR3, the DNA is TGTGCCAGCAGCGTCTGGGGGGGGCCGGCCGGGGAGCTGTTTTTT.

The V call is TRBV11-3, the J call TRBJ2-1, with D perhaps matching TRBD2 (6 bases). This CDR3 is 15 amino acids long. Germline values: CDR1 SGHNT, CDR2 YENEEA. The V and J ends lost 1 base and 0 bases respectively, with 7 bases between them. The CDR3 DNA sequence: TGTGCCAGCAGCTTAGTCGGGAGCTCCTACAATGAGCAGTTCTTC. It encodes CASSLVGSSYNEQFF.

V and J are TRBV9 and TRBJ2-1; 8 bases align to TRBD1. The CDR3 is made up of 14 amino acids. Germline V gene lookup returns CDR1 SGDLS and CDR2 YYNGEE. Trimming took 4 bases from V and 3 from J; bases not matched to a gene: 3. CDR3 nucleotide sequence: TGTGCCAGCAGCCCAGGGACAGGCTACAATGAGCAGTTCTTC. It codes for CASSPGTGYNEQFF.

V gene TRBV7-3 combines with J gene TRBJ1-1; 7 nucleotides line up with TRBD1. V shed 5 bases and J 3 bases; nucleotides not matched to a gene: 18. CDR1 and CDR2 (germline): SGHTA, FQGTGA. CDR3 size: 18 residues. CDR3 bases: TGTGCCAGCAGCCTCTCATCCGACATACAGGGGCAAGACACTGAAGCTTTCTTT. Its protein product is CASSLSSDIQGQDTEAFF.

The chain uses TRBV5-1 and TRBJ2-2, with TRBD2 as a possible D gene (5 bases). The V end lost 4 bases, the J end lost 0 bases, and 10 bases lay between the germline ends. This CDR3 has 15 amino acids. The V gene's germline CDR1 is SGHRS and CDR2 YFSETQ. DNA for the CDR3: TGCGCCAGCAGCCGGCTAGCCCCGAACACCGGGGAGCTGTTTTTT. Residues: CASSRLAPNTGELFF. The complete variable domain, with remaining parts taken from reference TRBV5-1 and TRBJ2-2, reads KAGVTQTPRYLIKTRGQQVTLSCSPISGHRSVSWYQQTPGQGLQFLFEYFSETQRNKGNFPGRFSGRQFSNSRSEMNVSTLELGDSALYLCASSRLAPNTGELFFGEGSRLTVL.

The chain links TRBV19 to TRBJ2-2, with a possible D match to TRBD2 (6 bases). CDR1 and CDR2 (germline): LNHDA, SQIVND (reference sequence). CDR3 length: 17 residues. With 4 bases removed from V and 4 bases from J, the gap between germline ends came to 19 bases. Here the CDR3 DNA reads TGTGCCAGTAGTACCCCTAGGGCGGGAAGGTCCACCGGGGAGCTGTTTTTT. It yields the protein CASSTPRAGRSTGELFF.

The V and J genes are TRBV6-1 and TRBJ2-7; 10 bases are shared with TRBD1. Trimming removed 2 bases from V and 6 bases from J; junction bases left unmatched: 7. The CDR3 sequence is 15 residues long. CDR1 and CDR2 from the germline V gene are MNHNS and SASEGT. The CDR3, as DNA: TGTGCCAGCAGTGAAATGGCGGGACAGGGGTTCGAGCAGTACTTC. It yields the protein CASSEMAGQGFEQYF.

V usage is TRBV11-2 and J usage is TRBJ1-5, with D unclear. Trimming left V 4 bases short and J 6 bases short, with 10 bases between. This CDR3 region has 13 residues. Germline V gives CDR1 SGHAT, CDR2 FQNNGV. The CDR3 loop is CASSSLPGQPQHF. CDR3 in DNA: TGTGCCAGCAGCTCCCTTCCGGGTCAGCCCCAGCATTTT.